The next 18 T cell receptor beta chains were all read from a single sample in a study of shared clonotypes between healthy human individuals. Cells designated naive CD8 were CD45RO-negative and were positively selected for CCR7, with terminally differentiated effector memory CD45RA+ cells excluded. Sequencing used immunoSEQ multiplex PCR; TCRdb keeps in-frame clones, though not all of them. The sample holds around 700,000 clones, about 91% seen once. Sample: naive CD8+ T cells sorted from blood. The origin of the receptors is a young man in good health.

V is TRBV28 and J is TRBJ1-2; D uncertain. V shed 2 bases and J shed 13 bases, with 17 bases lying between them. This CDR3 region has 13 residues. Germline V gives CDR1 MDHEN, CDR2 SYDVKM. Here the CDR3 reads CASSLAQLDGLTF. Here the CDR3 DNA reads TGTGCCAGCAGTTTAGCCCAGCTTGATGGCCTCACCTTC.

This clone was seen ten or more times. The sample has other DNA sequences that encode this CDR3 too. V gene TRBV6-1 combines with J gene TRBJ2-7; 12 bases agree with TRBD2. V gave up 3 bases and J gave up 4 bases; unmatched junction bases: 4. Germline CDR1 MNHNS, CDR2 SASEGT. CDR3 length equals 15 residues. CDR3 sequence: CASSERLAGAYEQYF. CDR3 DNA: TGTGCCAGCAGTGAGAGACTAGCGGGAGCATACGAGCAGTACTTC.

This rearrangement joins TRBV10-3 to TRBJ2-2; D may be TRBD1 or TRBD2 (5 bases each). Germline V gene lookup returns CDR1 ENHRY and CDR2 SYGVKD. The CDR3 runs to 12 residues. The V and J ends lost 8 bases and 4 bases respectively, with 8 bases between them. CDR3 loop: CAILRGTGELFF. CDR3 in DNA: TGTGCCATCTTGAGGGGCACCGGGGAGCTGTTTTTT.

This rearrangement joins TRBV27 to TRBJ2-3; D uncertain. V gave up 3 bases and J gave up 1 base, with 8 bases separating them. CDR3 length: 14 residues. From germline, CDR1 is MNHEY and CDR2 SMNVEV (reference sequence). DNA for the CDR3: TGTGCCAGCAGTTTCTTGCAGGGCACAGATACGCAGTATTTT. This gives the protein CASSFLQGTDTQYF.

The rearrangement uses TRBV29-1 and TRBJ2-2; D is undetermined. Germline V gives CDR1 SQVTM, CDR2 ANQGSEA. V was shortened by 5 bases and J by 2 bases, with 9 bases between the two germline ends. The CDR3 runs to 13 residues. The CDR3, as DNA: TGCAGCGTTAGGGTGGATAACACCGGGGAGCTGTTTTTT. Translated: CSVRVDNTGELFF.

The chain's CDR3 is CASSFSRGYEAFF. CDR3 DNA sequence: TGTGCCAGCAGTTTCTCCAGGGGTTATGAAGCTTTCTTT. This chain connects TRBV27 to TRBJ1-1; D is perhaps TRBD1 (6 bases). Germline assignment: CDR1 MNHEY and CDR2 SMNVEV (reference sequence). V was clipped by 3 bases and J by 7 bases, with 12 bases between them. The CDR3 totals 13 residues.

The J gene is TRBJ2-7, the V gene TRBV11-2, with a tentative D call TRBD2 (6 bases). The CDR3 is 15 residues long. The V and J ends lost 3 bases and 0 bases respectively, with 12 bases between them. Germline loops: CDR1 SGHAT, CDR2 FQNNGV. The CDR3 region has the DNA TGTGCCAGCAGCTTTGGCCGGGACTTCTCCTACGAGCAGTACTTC. It encodes CASSFGRDFSYEQYF.

The J gene is TRBJ2-7, the V gene TRBV15, with no clear D. CDR1 is LNHNV and CDR2 is YYDKDF in the germline V gene (reference sequence). V was pared by 0 bases and J by 7 bases, with 16 bases between. The CDR3 has 15 amino acids. Here the CDR3 reads CATSRDRTVSWEQYF. The CDR3 region has the DNA TGTGCCACCAGCAGAGATAGGACGGTCAGTTGGGAGCAGTACTTC.

This rearrangement joins TRBV30 to TRBJ2-5, with TRBD2 as a possible D gene (6 bases). V was shortened by 3 bases and J by 4 bases, with 12 bases between the two germline ends. Per germline, CDR1 GTSNPN and CDR2 SVGIG (reference sequence). The CDR3 covers 13 residues. CDR3 region: CAWSTWRGETQYF. The CDR3 nucleotides read TGTGCCTGGAGCACTTGGCGGGGAGAGACCCAGTACTTC.

V and J are TRBV10-3 and TRBJ2-5; D remains ambiguous. The CDR3 sequence is 12 residues long. The germline V gene encodes CDR1 ENHRY and CDR2 SYGVKD. Trimming removed 11 bases at V and 3 bases at J, with 13 bases between. CDR3 nucleotide sequence: TGTGCCGTGCAAAGTGCCAAAGAGACCCAGTACTTC. The encoded protein is CAVQSAKETQYF.

The chain carries TRBV4-1 and TRBJ2-2; D is perhaps TRBD1 or TRBD2 (5 bases each). From germline, CDR1 is MGHRA and CDR2 YSYEKL. Trimming shortened V by 4 bases and J by 5 bases, and 14 bases separated the two germline ends. The CDR3 totals 15 residues. The CDR3 DNA is TGCGCCAGCAGCCGATCCCGGGACGGTACCGGGGAGCTGTTTTTT. This encodes CASSRSRDGTGELFF.

The rearrangement links TRBV7-3 to TRBJ1-1; 7 bases agree with TRBD1. CDR1 SGHTA and CDR2 FQGTGA come from the germline V gene. This CDR3 contains 13 residues. V lost 4 bases to trimming and J lost 7 bases; unmatched junction nucleotides: 6. CDR3 sequence (DNA): TGTGCCAGCAGCTCGCTGGGACAGAATGAAGCTTTCTTT. Residues: CASSSLGQNEAFF.

The V and J genes are TRBV5-1 and TRBJ2-5, with 7 bases matching TRBD1. The germline V gene encodes CDR1 SGHRS and CDR2 YFSETQ. The length of the CDR3 is 15 residues. Trimming at V came to 5 bases and at J to 3 bases, leaving 10 bases not matched to a gene. Here the CDR3 DNA reads TGCGCCAGCAGTTATAACAGGGGAAGGGAAGAGACCCAGTACTTC. It translates to CASSYNRGREETQYF.

The rearrangement links TRBV19 to TRBJ1-5, with unresolved D. Trimming pared 7 bases from V and 2 bases from J, leaving 21 bases between. The CDR3 is 17 residues long. CDR1 is LNHDA and CDR2 is SQIVND in the germline V gene (reference sequence). The CDR3 sequence: CASTYNMDELGNQPQHF. The CDR3, as DNA: TGTGCCAGTACCTACAACATGGACGAGTTGGGCAATCAGCCCCAGCATTTT.

The chain employs TRBV4-3 and TRBJ1-1; D is unresolved. In germline, CDR1 is LGHNA, CDR2 YSLEER. Trimming removed 4 bases from V and 1 base from J, with 13 bases in between. The CDR3 covers 15 residues. The CDR3 DNA is TGCGCCAGCAGCCTAACCTGGACGGGGAACACTGAAGCTTTCTTT. Translated: CASSLTWTGNTEAFF.

J is TRBJ2-4 and V is TRBV14; 11 bases line up with TRBD2. There are 19 residues in the CDR3. CDR1 and CDR2 (germline): SGHDN, FVKESK. Trimming at V came to 2 bases and at J to 3 bases, leaving 12 bases not matched to a gene. DNA of the CDR3: TGTGCCAGCAGCCAATTTTCGACTAGCGGGGACGCGGGCAAAAACATTCAGTACTTC. It is translated as CASSQFSTSGDAGKNIQYF.

This clone was detected only once. The chain employs TRBV7-9 and TRBJ1-5; D is uncertain. V shed 4 bases and J shed 0 bases, with 7 bases lying between them. Germline lookup yields CDR1 SEHNR and CDR2 FQNEAQ (reference sequence). There are 14 residues in the CDR3. For the CDR3, the DNA is TGTGCCAGCAGCTCCATATATAGCAATCAGCCCCAGCATTTT. It yields the protein CASSSIYSNQPQHF.

The chain joins TRBV28 to TRBJ2-1, with a possible D match to TRBD2 (5 bases). The CDR3 runs to 17 residues. Germline V lookup: CDR1 MDHEN, CDR2 SYDVKM. V shed 5 bases and J shed 9 bases, with 26 bases lying between them. CDR3 sequence reads: CASSPPSDFHYYGEQFF. CDR3 DNA sequence: TGTGCCAGCAGTCCACCCTCGGACTTCCATTATTACGGTGAGCAGTTCTTC.